One sample yielded the 27 T cell receptor beta chains listed below, sequenced in a study of cytomegalovirus exposure and HLA in healthy donors (dated by TCRdb to 2016 to 2017). Library prep was done by the immunoSEQ multiplex PCR assay. For the multiplex PCR, a mixture combining 60 forward primers for TCR Vbeta segments and 13 reverse primers for TCR Jbeta segments was used. This is the immuneACCESS table as TCRdb keeps it, with only in-frame sequences that have V and J called. A part of the clones is gone; compared with another copy, unresolved V genes explain less than half, and the rest is unexplained. The sample contains around 150,000 clones, 60% to 80% of them found a single time. Around 0.97% of the sample comes from the top ten. The sample consisted of PBMCs. The source is a woman between 45 and 65 years old in good health and CMV-seropositive.

The chain is built from TRBV7-8 and TRBJ2-3, with TRBD2 identical over 13 bases. Unmatched junction bases numbered 0, after V lost 5 bases and J lost 1 base. The length of the CDR3 is 15 residues. Germline V lookup: CDR1 SGHVS, CDR2 FQNEAQ. This CDR3 is CASSTSGGGTDTQYF. DNA of the CDR3: TGTGCCAGCAGCACTAGCGGGGGGGGCACAGATACGCAGTATTTT.

V usage is TRBV7-9 and J usage is TRBJ2-5; TRBD2 agrees at 10 bases. The CDR3 length is 16 residues. Germline CDR1 and CDR2: SEHNR and FQNEAQ (reference sequence). With 4 bases clipped from V and 4 bases from J, the junction kept 9 bases outside the gene matches. The CDR3 bases are TGTGCCAGCAGCTCCGGACTAGCGGAGACCCCAGAGACCCAGTACTTC. It specifies CASSSGLAETPETQYF.

CDR3 nucleotide sequence: TGTGCCAGTAGTTCCCACGAGGGTCCCGGAAACACCATATATTTT. This codes for CASSSHEGPGNTIYF. The chain uses TRBV19 and TRBJ1-3; D is unresolved. The CDR3 has 15 amino acids. Germline CDR1 and CDR2: LNHDA and SQIVND (reference sequence). Trimming shortened V by 5 bases and J by 4 bases, and 15 bases separated the two germline ends.

The chain uses TRBV7-2 and TRBJ2-2; D perhaps matches TRBD2 (5 bases). Trimming took off 7 bases at V and 2 bases at J, with 17 bases between the two ends. This CDR3 is built from 16 residues. CDR1 and CDR2 from the germline V gene are SGHTA and FQGNSA. The CDR3 nucleotides are TGTGCCAGCACCCTATTGGGAGCGGCCAACACCGGGGAGCTGTTTTTT. Its protein is CASTLLGAANTGELFF. Variable domain in full (rest from reference TRBV7-2 and TRBJ2-2): GAGVSQSPSNKVTEKGKDVELRCDPISGHTALYWYRQSLGQGLEFLIYFQGNSAPDKSGLPSDRFSAERTGGSVSTLTIQRTQQEDSAVYLCASTLLGAANTGELFFGEGSRLTVL.

The V call is TRBV4-3, the J call TRBJ2-5; D not resolved. V was shortened by 4 bases and J by 2 bases, with 11 bases between the two germline ends. CDR3 length: 14 residues. CDR1 LGHNA and CDR2 YSLEER come from the germline V gene. In DNA, the CDR3 is TGCGCCAGCAGCCGAAGACACCTACAAGAGACCCAGTACTTC. Translated: CASSRRHLQETQYF.

The chain has TRBV4-1 and TRBJ1-2; 12 nucleotides line up with TRBD1. V was pared by 1 base and J by 7 bases, with 4 bases of the junction left unmatched. The germline CDR1 and CDR2 sequences are MGHRA and YSYEKL. The CDR3 contains 15 residues. This CDR3 reads CASSQAGTGGGGYTF. In DNA form, the CDR3 reads TGCGCCAGCAGCCAAGCCGGGACAGGGGGCGGTGGCTACACCTTC.

This clone was recorded a few times. The gene calls are TRBV7-9 and TRBJ2-3; TRBD1 matches 7 bases. The CDR3 extends over 15 amino acids. The V segment lost 0 bases and the J segment 4 bases; nucleotides outside the gene matches: 4. Germline assignment: CDR1 SEHNR and CDR2 FQNEAQ (reference sequence). CDR3 amino acids: CASSLAVTGPDTQYF. CDR3 coding DNA: TGTGCCAGCAGCTTAGCTGTGACAGGGCCAGATACGCAGTATTTT.

This chain joins TRBV9 and TRBJ2-3; 7 bases match TRBD2. This CDR3 has 15 residues. Germline V gene data show CDR1 as SGDLS and CDR2 as YYNGEE. Trimming removed 0 bases from V and 5 bases from J; junction bases left unmatched: 6. CDR3 in amino acids: CASSVGGGPVDTQYF. The CDR3 coding sequence is TGTGCCAGCAGCGTAGGGGGAGGGCCCGTAGATACGCAGTATTTT.

The chain's CDR3 is CASSLGQGVQETQYF. DNA of the CDR3: TGTGCCAGCAGCTTGGGACAGGGGGTACAGGAGACCCAGTACTTC. V and J are TRBV5-6 and TRBJ2-5; 9 nucleotides line up with TRBD1. Germline V gene data show CDR1 as SGHDT and CDR2 as YYEEEE. The CDR3 has 15 amino acids. J lost 5 bases, V lost 0 bases, and 5 bases had no gene match.

This clone has only a few counts. This chain links TRBV30 with TRBJ1-2; 8 bases line up with TRBD1. Trimming cost V 8 bases and J 4 bases; bases outside gene matches: 12. The CDR3 sequence is 14 residues long. Germline values: CDR1 GTSNPN, CDR2 SVGIG (reference sequence). The CDR3 spells CAGAGQGSIYGYTF. As DNA, the CDR3 is TGTGCCGGGGCTGGACAGGGAAGTATCTATGGCTACACCTTC. The variable domain in full, with the rest retrieved from reference TRBV30 and TRBJ1-2, is SQTIHQWPATLVQPVGSPLSLECTVEGTSNPNLYWYRQAAGRGLQLLFYSVGIGQISSEVPQNLSASRPQDRQFILSSKKLLLSDSGFYLCAGAGQGSIYGYTFGSGTRLTVV.

This rearrangement joins TRBV7-9 to TRBJ2-6; TRBD2 might be the D (6 bases). The CDR3 loop spans 14 amino acids. CDR1 SEHNR and CDR2 FQNEAQ come from the germline V gene (reference sequence). Trimming took 3 bases from V and 8 from J, leaving 11 bases between them. CDR3 in amino acids: CASSFTRGTNVLTF. For the CDR3, the DNA is TGTGCCAGCAGCTTCACCCGGGGGACCAACGTCCTGACTTTC.

This clone was counted a few times. This rearrangement joins TRBV5-1 to TRBJ1-2; a possible D gene is TRBD1 (5 bases). The CDR3 is 13 residues long. Germline V gene data show CDR1 as SGHRS and CDR2 as YFSETQ. The V and J ends lost 2 bases and 6 bases respectively, with 11 bases between them. In nucleotides, the CDR3 is TGCGCCAGCAGCTTTGGAGGGGAGGATGGCTACACCTTC. It codes for CASSFGGEDGYTF.

The chain is built from TRBV9 and TRBJ1-1; weak D call: TRBD1 (5 bases). The CDR3 runs to 16 residues. The ends were cut back, 4 bases at V and 0 bases at J, with 16 bases in the middle. From germline, CDR1 is SGDLS and CDR2 YYNGEE. The CDR3 sequence: CASSPLRGGMNTEAFF. The CDR3 coding sequence is TGTGCCAGCAGCCCCCTGCGGGGGGGAATGAACACTGAAGCTTTCTTT.

This chain links TRBV5-4 with TRBJ1-4, with 7 nucleotides matching TRBD1. The CDR3 spans 15 residues. The junction had 9 bases not matched to a gene; V was cut back by 2 bases and J by 8 bases. Germline V gene data show CDR1 as SGHNT and CDR2 as YYREEE (reference sequence). The CDR3 bases are TGTGCCAGCAGCTTTCGGACAGGCCAGCGAGAAAAACTGTTTTTT. Amino acids: CASSFRTGQREKLFF.

The chain is built from TRBV18 and TRBJ2-3, with 7 bases aligning to TRBD2. This CDR3 is built from 14 residues. The trim removed 0 bases at V and 6 bases at J, leaving 3 bases unmatched. The germline CDR1 and CDR2 sequences are KGHSH and LQKENI. The DNA for the CDR3 is TGTGCCAGCTCACCACCGGGGAGGGCGGATACGCAGTATTTT. Translated, it gives CASSPPGRADTQYF. Supplemented by reference TRBV18 and TRBJ2-3, the full variable domain reads NAGVMQNPRHLVRRRGQEARLRCSPMKGHSHVYWYRQLPEEGLKFMVYLQKENIIDESGMPKERFSAEFPKEGPSILRIQQVVRGDSAAYFCASSPPGRADTQYFGPGTRLTVL.

The chain joins TRBV7-2 to TRBJ2-5; maybe TRBD2 (6 bases). The V and J ends lost 5 bases and 5 bases respectively, with 21 bases between them. The V gene's germline CDR1 is SGHTA and CDR2 FQGNSA. CDR3 length: 16 residues. The CDR3 DNA reads TGTGCCAGCAGCGGGCAGATAGCCGCGGGGCCGGAGACCCAGTACTTC. This codes for CASSGQIAAGPETQYF.

The chain joins TRBV11-2 to TRBJ2-2; no reliable D call. Trimming cost V 1 base and J 5 bases, with 5 bases left between them. Germline V gives CDR1 SGHAT, CDR2 FQNNGV. CDR3 length equals 13 residues. The CDR3 protein is CASSLGPTGELFF. In nucleotides, the CDR3 is TGTGCCAGCAGCTTAGGTCCGACCGGGGAGCTGTTTTTT.

The chain employs TRBV6-6 and TRBJ2-5, with TRBD1 as a possible D gene (5 bases). Judging by the DNA end, TRBJ2-7 fits better; the J call may be wrong. The V gene's germline CDR1 is MNHNY and CDR2 SVGAGI (reference sequence). CDR3 length: 14 residues. The CDR3 DNA follows: TGTGCCAGCAGTTACGGGAACGGACACTACGAGCAGTACTTC. Amino acid sequence: CASSYGNGHYEQYF.

The chain uses TRBV7-9 and TRBJ2-7; D might be TRBD1 (5 bases). Per germline, CDR1 SEHNR and CDR2 FQNEAQ (reference sequence). This CDR3 spans 14 amino acids. Trimming took off 1 base at V and 3 bases at J, with 10 bases between the two ends. The CDR3 loop is CASSLGAQGYEQYF. As DNA, the CDR3 is TGTGCCAGCAGCTTAGGCGCGCAGGGCTACGAGCAGTACTTC.

The chain recombines TRBV27 with TRBJ2-7; D may be TRBD2 (7 bases). The CDR3 extends over 14 amino acids. V lost 3 bases and J 2 bases, leaving 11 bases between the germline ends. Germline-derived CDR1 and CDR2 are MNHEY and SMNVEV (reference sequence). CDR3: CASSLGGPTYEQYF. In DNA, the CDR3 is TGTGCCAGCAGTTTGGGGGGGCCTACCTACGAGCAGTACTTC.

The chain is built from TRBV6-5 and TRBJ2-5, with 7 bases identical to TRBD2. The J call may be incorrect, as the DNA end agrees better with TRBJ2-7. CDR1 is MNHEY, CDR2 SVGAGI, per germline. CDR3 length: 14 amino acids. The CDR3 DNA reads as TGTGCCAGCAACCACGGGCGGGGGACCTACGAGCAGTACTTC. Translation: CASNHGRGTYEQYF.

This clone was detected a few times. This chain connects TRBV5-6 to TRBJ1-2; D may be TRBD1 (5 bases). This CDR3 region has 18 residues. V was shortened by 4 bases and J by 1 base, with 23 bases between the two germline ends. The V gene's germline CDR1 is SGHDT and CDR2 YYEEEE. The CDR3 nucleotides read TGTGCCAGCAGCATGGATCCGCTCACAGGTGACTTTAACTATGGCTACACCTTC. It is translated as CASSMDPLTGDFNYGYTF.

This rearrangement joins TRBV23-1 to TRBJ2-2; perhaps TRBD2 as D (6 bases). TRBV23-1 is reported as an ORF; its role is uncertain. V lost 0 bases and J lost 4, with 12 bases in between. The CDR3 extends over 16 amino acids. The CDR3 nucleotides are TGCGCCAGCAGTCAATCGGCGGGGCGAGGCACCGGGGAGCTGTTTTTT. The encoded protein is CASSQSAGRGTGELFF.

The chain links TRBV10-1 to TRBJ2-7; tentatively, D is TRBD2 (6 bases). The CDR3 is made up of 15 amino acids. Per the germline V gene, CDR1 is WNHNN and CDR2 is SYGVQD (reference sequence). V was clipped by 3 bases and J by 6 bases, with 18 bases between them. CDR3 region: CASSDFGGTVGEQYF. DNA for the CDR3: TGCGCCAGCAGTGATTTTGGCGGGACCGTCGGCGAGCAGTACTTC.

The chain has TRBV5-1 and TRBJ2-1; TRBD1 aligns across 7 bases. The germline CDR1 and CDR2 sequences are SGHRS and YFSETQ. The ends lost 4 bases at V and 8 bases at J; junction bases unmatched: 9. CDR3 size: 14 residues. CDR3 sequence reads: CASSARTGSDEQFF. The CDR3 nucleotides are TGCGCCAGCAGCGCCCGGACAGGTTCCGATGAGCAGTTCTTC. Looking up the rest from reference TRBV5-1 and TRBJ2-1 gives the full variable domain: KAGVTQTPRYLIKTRGQQVTLSCSPISGHRSVSWYQQTPGQGLQFLFEYFSETQRNKGNFPGRFSGRQFSNSRSEMNVSTLELGDSALYLCASSARTGSDEQFFGPGTRLTVL.

This chain links TRBV11-2 with TRBJ2-7; TRBD1 matches at 8 bases. The CDR3 has 15 amino acids. Germline-derived CDR1 and CDR2 are SGHAT and FQNNGV. After removal of 1 base from V and 3 bases from J, the junction contained 5 bases not matched to a gene. CDR3 amino acids: CASSLVRGQFYEQYF. In nucleotides, the CDR3 is TGTGCCAGCAGCTTAGTCAGGGGGCAATTCTACGAGCAGTACTTC.

The chain combines TRBV7-2 with TRBJ2-5; TRBD2 matches 13 bases. CDR3 length: 15 residues. The germline V gene encodes CDR1 SGHTA and CDR2 FQGNSA. V was clipped by 6 bases and J by 5 bases; unmatched bases: 6. CDR3 bases: TGTGCCAGCAGTCGGACTAGCGGGGGACGGGAGACCCAGTACTTC. It yields the protein CASSRTSGGRETQYF.